This T cell receptor beta chain was recorded in a study of blood T cell repertoires in COVID-19 (dated by TCRdb to the early 2020s). General notes on the study: Samples from collaborators originated in the United States, Italy and Spain and spanned both the acute and convalescent phases of COVID-19. A de-identified subject ID, COVID-19 status, age in years and sex were almost always included in the sample metadata. HLA class I and class II types, where available, came from metadata supplied by the sample provider rather than from assay-based typing. The material from the prospective study consisted of cDNA or gDNA derived from T cells, B-cell-depleted T cells, or PBMCs. Subjects who had been exposed to COVID-19, were actively infected with it, or had recovered from it provided the deeply sampled blood TCRbeta repertoires that made up the dataset. Samples were obtained from the ongoing ImmuneRACE study (first 160 participants) and from 1,254 subjects provided by 6 global collaborators. The repertoires were released in a freely available public database intended as a resource for research on the immune response to SARS-CoV-2. Broad study findings and their caveats: The amount of clinical and demographic metadata varied by source and participant and was provided uncurated.

Whole blood was collected in K2EDTA tubes by collaborating institutions according to the institutions' own protocols. For TCRbeta analysis, collaborators shipped samples in one of three forms: frozen whole blood, isolated PBMCs, or DNA extracted from either of those sample types. TCRbeta CDR3 regions were amplified from genomic DNA using the immunoSEQ Assay, a bias-controlled multiplex PCR. In the paper's pipeline: The number of nucleated cells in each sample was estimated from the amplification of reference gene primers within the assay. To quantify the absolute abundance of each unique TCRbeta CDR3 rearrangement, sequence reads were collapsed and filtered. For each sample, productive Simpson clonality was calculated as the square root of Simpson's diversity index over productive rearrangements. As stored in TCRdb, this immuneACCESS dataset retains in-frame rearrangements with V and J assigned. A fraction of the clones does not appear; measured against another copy, unresolved V genes explain less than half of the discrepancy, and the remainder lacks a known reason. That table is the source of V, J and clone size, and D and trimming were worked out from the DNA. The sample table records 250,000 or so clones; roughly nine tenths of these occur just once. The ten largest clonotypes hold about 10% of the sample.

As for this clone: It lacks a known antigen. Base qualities are missing; no much larger clone stands one base away.

Sequencing was carried out using peripheral blood. The receptor was derived from a man in his forties with active or convalescent COVID-19.

The nucleotides read TGTGCCAGCGTACAAGGGGGGGGCAATCAGCCCCAGCATTTT. Protein translation: CASVQGGGNQPQHF. The sequence is built from TRBV19 and TRBJ1-5; matching of 6 bases hints at TRBD1 as the D gene. V is cut by 9 bases and J by 2 bases, and the space between the germline ends is 14 bases. Including cysteine and phenylalanine, the CDR3 has 14 amino acids. The read is trimmed to its CDR3 DNA, 42 bases read in frame from base 1. The germline V gene encodes CDR1 LNHDA and CDR2 SQIVND (reference sequence).